These 18 T cell receptor beta chains originate from one sample sequenced in a study of blood T cell repertoires in COVID-19. The table came from immunoSEQ multiplex PCR; TCRdb's copy has only in-frame clones and leaves some out. The table lists around 120,000 clones, approximately 85% of them singletons. The specimen sequenced was peripheral blood. These TCRs come from a man at least 80 years old with acute or convalescent COVID-19.

The rearrangement uses TRBV3-1 (or the pseudogene TRBV3-2) and TRBJ2-7, with no clear D. CDR3 length: 12 residues. V was shortened by 4 bases and J by 12 bases, with 16 bases between the two germline ends. Germline V gene sequence: CDR1 LGHDT, CDR2 YNNKEL (reference sequence). This chain's CDR3 is CASSPLTGALYF. The CDR3 DNA is TGTGCCAGCAGCCCATTGACCGGAGCTCTGTACTTC.

The chain employs TRBV5-5 and TRBJ2-7; possibly TRBD1 for D (5 bases). The V and J ends lost 5 bases and 0 bases respectively, with 12 bases between them. This CDR3 contains 14 residues. Germline V gene data show CDR1 as SGHKS and CDR2 as YYEKEE (reference sequence). CDR3 nucleotides: TGTGCCAGCAGTCCCCCCAGGGCCTCCTACGAGCAGTACTTC. Amino acid sequence: CASSPPRASYEQYF.

V is TRBV5-6 and J is TRBJ2-2, with a tentative D call TRBD1 (6 bases). Trimming took 2 bases from V and 1 from J, leaving 9 bases between them. The CDR3 is 15 residues long. CDR1 and CDR2 (germline): SGHDT, YYEEEE. The CDR3 DNA reads TGTGCCAGCAGCTTCAGGACAGTGAACACCGGGGAGCTGTTTTTT. Translated: CASSFRTVNTGELFF.

The V and J genes are TRBV3-1 (or the pseudogene TRBV3-2) and TRBJ2-7, with D possibly matching TRBD2 (5 bases). The CDR3 extends over 14 amino acids. The ends were cut back, 2 bases at V and 4 bases at J, with 12 bases in the middle. Per the germline V gene, CDR1 is LGHDT and CDR2 is YNNKEL (reference sequence). The DNA of the CDR3 is TGTGCCAGCAGCCAATCGGGGAGCTTATACGAGCAGTACTTC. Translation gives CASSQSGSLYEQYF.

The chain uses TRBV3-1 (or the pseudogene TRBV3-2) and TRBJ2-1; TRBD2 matches at 10 bases. This CDR3 region has 16 residues. Germline V gene lookup returns CDR1 LGHDT and CDR2 YNNKEL (reference sequence). The ends lost 4 bases at V and 2 bases at J; junction bases unmatched: 5. CDR3 bases: TGTGCCAGCAGCCCCCTTACTAGCGGGACCTACAATGAGCAGTTCTTC. Encoded protein: CASSPLTSGTYNEQFF.

The chain combines TRBV28 with TRBJ1-2, with D unresolved. The V and J ends lost 4 bases and 4 bases respectively, with 7 bases between them. The CDR3 has 12 amino acids. Germline V lookup: CDR1 MDHEN, CDR2 SYDVKM. The CDR3 sequence is CASSSPLYGYTF. The CDR3 region has the DNA TGTGCCAGCAGTTCCCCACTCTATGGCTACACCTTC.

This CDR3 is CASTMGYEQFF. The CDR3 coding sequence is TGTGCCAGCACCATGGGCTATGAGCAGTTCTTC. The chain combines TRBV27 with TRBJ2-1; D unresolved. The CDR3 extends over 11 amino acids. Germline lookup yields CDR1 MNHEY and CDR2 SMNVEV (reference sequence). The ends were cut back, 7 bases at V and 8 bases at J, with 9 bases in the middle.

The gene calls are TRBV5-1 and TRBJ1-2; the match to TRBD1 covers 10 bases. The germline V gene has CDR1 SGHRS and CDR2 YFSETQ. The V and J ends lost 4 bases and 1 base, in that order; junction bases with no gene match: 1. The CDR3 is 14 residues long. CDR3 residues: CASSRTGGNYGYTF. CDR3 coding DNA: TGCGCCAGCAGCCGGACAGGGGGTAACTATGGCTACACCTTC.

This chain connects TRBV15 to TRBJ2-3; 8 bases are shared with TRBD2. This CDR3 is built from 15 residues. V shed 0 bases, J shed 6 bases, and the junction held 5 bases outside the gene matches. Looked up from germline, CDR1 is LNHNV and CDR2 is YYDKDF (reference sequence). The CDR3 is CATSRDQRESDTQYF. CDR3 nucleotide sequence: TGTGCCACCAGCAGAGACCAGCGGGAGAGCGATACGCAGTATTTT.

CDR3 DNA: TGTGCCAGCAGCTTTTCCACAGGGCCTAATGAAAAACTGTTTTTT. It translates to CASSFSTGPNEKLFF. The chain has TRBV11-2 and TRBJ1-4; D may be TRBD1 (6 bases). The CDR3 is 15 amino acids. Germline V gene lookup returns CDR1 SGHAT and CDR2 FQNNGV. Trimming pared 3 bases from V and 3 bases from J, leaving 11 bases between.

This clone has only one observation. The J gene is TRBJ1-5, the V gene TRBV10-2; possible D gene TRBD1, 6 bases. The CDR3 spans 14 residues. Per the germline V gene, CDR1 is WSHSY and CDR2 is SAAADI. V lost 6 bases to trimming and J lost 7 bases, with 16 bases between them. The CDR3 region has the DNA TGCGCCAGCAGAGGGGGACCCCCCGGGCAGCCCCAGCATTTT. Translating it yields CASRGGPPGQPQHF.

This clone was observed once. The chain recombines TRBV6-5 with TRBJ2-7; possibly TRBD2 for D (5 bases). This CDR3 spans 15 amino acids. The germline V gene has CDR1 MNHEY and CDR2 SVGAGI. V lost 0 bases and J lost 2, with 11 bases in between. The CDR3: CASSYSTGIPYEQYF. In nucleotides, the CDR3 is TGTGCCAGCAGTTACTCGACGGGGATCCCCTACGAGCAGTACTTC.

The chain joins TRBV5-1 to TRBJ2-1; TRBD2 matches 13 bases. Germline loops: CDR1 SGHRS, CDR2 YFSETQ. The length of the CDR3 is 15 residues. V shed 5 bases, J shed 5 bases, and the junction held 4 bases outside the gene matches. The CDR3: CASRTSGGPHNEQFF. CDR3 nucleotide sequence: TGCGCCAGCAGGACTAGCGGGGGGCCCCACAATGAGCAGTTCTTC.

The gene calls are TRBV18 and TRBJ2-6, with 14 nucleotides matching TRBD2. J lost 0 bases, V lost 3 bases, and 7 bases had no gene match. Germline V gene sequence: CDR1 KGHSH, CDR2 LQKENI. The CDR3 is 20 residues long. The CDR3 is CASSPQRTSGGHSGANVLTF. The CDR3, as DNA: TGTGCCAGCTCACCCCAACGGACTAGCGGGGGGCACTCTGGGGCCAACGTCCTGACTTTC.

This clone was detected a few times. The chain carries TRBV25-1 and TRBJ2-7, with TRBD1 as a possible D gene (5 bases). The V and J ends lost 8 bases and 7 bases respectively, with 15 bases between them. The length of the CDR3 is 12 residues. Germline CDR1 is MGHDK and CDR2 is SYGVNS. The CDR3 sequence is CASGTGPREQYF. As DNA, the CDR3 is TGTGCCAGCGGCACAGGCCCTAGAGAGCAGTACTTC.

J is TRBJ1-2 and V is TRBV12-3 or TRBV12-4; 9 positions agree with TRBD1. Trimming removed 6 bases from V and 6 bases from J; junction bases left unmatched: 5. The CDR3 is 13 residues long. The CDR3 DNA reads TGTGCCAGCAGGGGACAGGGACAAGATGGCTACACCTTC. Encoded protein: CASRGQGQDGYTF.

This chain connects TRBV7-9 to TRBJ1-1, with 7 bases lining up with TRBD1. Germline CDR1 reads SEHNR; CDR2 reads FQNEAQ (reference sequence). CDR3 length: 15 amino acids. J gave up 2 bases and V 1 base, and 4 bases lay outside the gene matches. CDR3 protein: CASSLEGTVNTEAFF. The DNA for the CDR3 is TGTGCCAGCAGCTTAGAGGGGACAGTTAACACTGAAGCTTTCTTT.

V gene TRBV28 combines with J gene TRBJ1-5; a possible D gene is TRBD1 (6 bases). The CDR3 has 14 amino acids. Trimming removed 6 bases at V and 2 bases at J, with 11 bases between. CDR1 is MDHEN, CDR2 SYDVKM, per germline. As DNA, the CDR3 is TGTGCCAGCAGGAGGGGGGGTGGCAATCAGCCCCAGCATTTT. It yields the protein CASRRGGGNQPQHF.